The 32 T cell receptor beta chains below come from one sample, sequenced in a study of brain T cells in children with intractable seizures. Generated by immunoSEQ multiplex PCR, the TCRdb table keeps only in-frame clones and is missing some. The data show approximately 60,000 clones, with 95% to 97% seen just once and 0.3% to 0.45% held by the top ten. The source material was peripheral blood, sampled at surgery. These receptor sequences come from a boy younger than two with focal cortical dysplasia and intractable seizures.

The chain has TRBV7-2 and TRBJ2-7; TRBD2 might be the D (6 bases). This CDR3 has 11 residues. Between the trimmed V and J ends, which lost 1 base and 13 bases, there was a span of 11 bases. The germline V gene has CDR1 SGHTA and CDR2 FQGNSA. In DNA form, the CDR3 reads TGTGCCAGCAGCTTAGATGGGACTCGCTACTTC. Translation: CASSLDGTRYF.

The rearrangement joins TRBV5-6 to TRBJ2-7; D is possibly TRBD1 or TRBD2 (6 bases each). CDR3 length equals 14 residues. The germline V gene encodes CDR1 SGHDT and CDR2 YYEEEE. Trimming cost V 1 base and J 5 bases, with 13 bases left between them. The DNA for the CDR3 is TGTGCCAGCAGCTTGTGGCCAGGGGAGGACGAGCAGTACTTC. This sequence encodes CASSLWPGEDEQYF. Together with reference TRBV5-6 and TRBJ2-7, the CDR3 gives the full variable domain: DAGVTQSPTHLIKTRGQQVTLRCSPKSGHDTVSWYQQALGQGPQFIFQYYEEEERQRGNFPDRFSGHQFPNYSSELNVNALLLGDSALYLCASSLWPGEDEQYFGPGTRLTVT.

The DNA for the CDR3 is TGTGCCAGCAGCCAAACTCCCGGCCGGACAGGGTTCTTCTACGAGCAGTACTTC. It codes for CASSQTPGRTGFFYEQYF. The chain combines TRBV14 with TRBJ2-7; 8 nucleotides agree with TRBD1. This CDR3 is built from 18 residues. The germline V gene encodes CDR1 SGHDN and CDR2 FVKESK. V lost 2 bases and J lost 3; bases outside the gene matches: 15.

This clone has a single count. This sequence joins TRBV6-6 and TRBJ2-7; D perhaps matches TRBD2 (5 bases). Germline CDR1 MNHNY, CDR2 SVGAGI (reference sequence). Trimming took off 0 bases at V and 5 bases at J, with 11 bases between the two ends. CDR3 length: 14 residues. DNA of the CDR3: TGTGCCAGCAGTTACTCGTTAGCGTCCCACGAGCAGTACTTC. Protein sequence: CASSYSLASHEQYF.

The chain employs TRBV3-1 (or the pseudogene TRBV3-2) and TRBJ1-6; tentatively, D is TRBD1 (6 bases). In germline, CDR1 is LGHDT, CDR2 YNNKEL (reference sequence). Trimming shortened V by 3 bases and J by 10 bases, and 13 bases separated the two germline ends. The CDR3 runs to 14 residues. CDR3 bases: TGTGCCAGCAGCCAGCGTAGAGGGACATCACCCCTCCACTTT. Translated, it gives CASSQRRGTSPLHF.

This sequence joins TRBV10-1 and TRBJ2-2, with 7 bases aligning to TRBD2. The CDR3 contains 16 residues. V lost 2 bases to trimming and J lost 4 bases; unmatched junction nucleotides: 7. Germline lookup yields CDR1 WNHNN and CDR2 SYGVQD (reference sequence). The CDR3 nucleotides are TGCGCCAGCAGTGAGCGGACTAGTCCGGGCACCGGGGAGCTGTTTTTT. This sequence encodes CASSERTSPGTGELFF.

This rearrangement joins TRBV27 to TRBJ2-5, with a tentative D call TRBD1 (5 bases). Trimming stripped 2 bases from V and 1 base from J, with 8 bases between. The CDR3 covers 14 residues. CDR1 and CDR2 from the germline V gene are MNHEY and SMNVEV (reference sequence). The CDR3 DNA reads as TGTGCCAGCAGTTTAGGGGCAGCCCAAGAGACCCAGTACTTC. It yields the protein CASSLGAAQETQYF.

This chain joins TRBV9 and TRBJ1-2; D not certain. The V and J ends lost 0 bases and 4 bases respectively, with 10 bases between them. Germline lookup yields CDR1 SGDLS and CDR2 YYNGEE. The CDR3 is made up of 14 amino acids. Here the CDR3 DNA reads TGTGCCAGCAGCGTAGATGAGGGCCGCTATGGCTACACCTTC. Residues: CASSVDEGRYGYTF.

The gene calls are TRBV19 and TRBJ2-7, with 7 bases that match TRBD2. Germline V lookup: CDR1 LNHDA, CDR2 SQIVND (reference sequence). Losses at the gene ends were 6 bases for V and 5 bases for J; bases not matched to a gene: 7. The CDR3 is made up of 13 amino acids. The CDR3 is CASSRGRENEQYF. CDR3 sequence (DNA): TGTGCCAGTAGCCGTGGGAGGGAAAACGAGCAGTACTTC.

V usage is TRBV6-4 and J usage is TRBJ1-2; D unclear. The CDR3 consists of 15 residues. Trimming cost V 2 bases and J 4 bases, with 14 bases left between them. Germline CDR1 and CDR2: MRHNA and SNTAGT. The CDR3 here is CASSDSAGEPYGYTF. The DNA of the CDR3 is TGTGCCAGCAGTGACAGTGCGGGCGAACCCTATGGCTACACCTTC.

The CDR3 DNA is TGTGCCAGCAGCCCTAGGGTGGATGACAGAATCAATCAGCCCCAGCATTTT. It translates to CASSPRVDDRINQPQHF. This chain uses TRBV4-2 with TRBJ1-5, with TRBD1 as a possible D gene (5 bases). Germline loops: CDR1 LGHNA, CDR2 YNFKEQ. Trimming stripped 4 bases from V and 3 bases from J, with 19 bases between. CDR3 length: 17 amino acids.

This chain's CDR3 is CASSVGGAQETQYF. DNA of the CDR3: TGTGCCAGCAGCGTAGGGGGGGCCCAAGAGACCCAGTACTTC. This chain links TRBV9 with TRBJ2-5, with D perhaps matching TRBD1 or TRBD2 (6 bases each). Between the trimmed V and J ends, which lost 0 bases and 1 base, there was a span of 7 bases. The CDR3 is made up of 14 amino acids. Germline V CDR1 and CDR2: SGDLS, YYNGEE.

J is TRBJ2-5 and V is TRBV7-6, with D possibly being TRBD2 (5 bases). Per germline, CDR1 SGHVS and CDR2 FNYEAQ. The CDR3 totals 16 residues. Trimming removed 5 bases at V and 2 bases at J, with 18 bases between. Written as DNA, the CDR3 is TGTGCCAGCAGCCGAGGAACCGGGAATCTTCAAGAGACCCAGTACTTC. It is translated as CASSRGTGNLQETQYF.

The V gene is TRBV6-5, the J gene TRBJ2-3, with no clear D. The germline CDR1 and CDR2 sequences are MNHEY and SVGAGI. The CDR3 runs to 14 residues. The V gene lost 0 bases and the J gene lost 2 bases, with 6 bases spanning the gap. The CDR3 is CASSYSPFTDTQYF. CDR3 bases: TGTGCCAGCAGTTACTCTCCGTTCACAGATACGCAGTATTTT.

The CDR3 DNA follows: TGTGCCAGCAGTTACTCGAGGGCCTCCTACGAGCAGTACTTC. Translation gives CASSYSRASYEQYF. This rearrangement joins TRBV6-5 to TRBJ2-7, with D possibly TRBD2 on 5 matching bases. This CDR3 is built from 14 residues. V lost 0 bases, J lost 0 bases, and 6 bases lay in between. Per the germline V gene, CDR1 is MNHEY and CDR2 is SVGAGI.

The rearrangement joins TRBV4-2 to TRBJ2-1; no definite D call. The germline V gene has CDR1 LGHNA and CDR2 YNFKEQ. The CDR3 extends over 14 amino acids. Deletions cut 0 bases from V and 6 bases from J, with 9 bases between. The CDR3 nucleotides read TGTGCCAGCAGCCAAGATCGCCGTAGCAATGAGCAGTTCTTC. Translation: CASSQDRRSNEQFF.

The rearrangement uses TRBV7-2 and TRBJ1-6; no clear D gene. This CDR3 has 15 amino acids. Germline V gene sequence: CDR1 SGHTA, CDR2 FQGNSA. V was trimmed by 0 bases and J by 0 bases, leaving 3 bases between them. The CDR3 reads CASSLASSYNSPLHF. In nucleotides, the CDR3 is TGTGCCAGCAGCTTAGCAAGCTCCTATAATTCACCCCTCCACTTT.

The rearrangement joins TRBV20-1 to TRBJ2-7, with D maybe TRBD2 (6 bases). Germline CDR1 DFQATT, CDR2 SNEGSKA (reference sequence). Trimming shortened V by 3 bases and J by 5 bases, and 17 bases separated the two germline ends. This CDR3 is built from 14 residues. The CDR3 loop reads CSASLASGEDEQYF. Here the CDR3 DNA reads TGCAGTGCTAGTCTCGCTTCGGGGGAGGACGAGCAGTACTTC.

This clone was detected only once. The chain links TRBV7-2 to TRBJ1-2, with TRBD1 matching over 8 bases. This CDR3 is 15 amino acids long. Looked up from germline, CDR1 is SGHTA and CDR2 is FQGNSA. With V trimmed by 1 base and J by 5 bases, 6 bases remained unmatched. The CDR3 reads CASSLVQGAGYGYTF. In DNA form, the CDR3 reads TGTGCCAGCAGCTTAGTGCAGGGGGCTGGGTATGGCTACACCTTC. The full variable domain, with the rest looked up from reference TRBV7-2 and TRBJ1-2, is GAGVSQSPSNKVTEKGKDVELRCDPISGHTALYWYRQSLGQGLEFLIYFQGNSAPDKSGLPSDRFSAERTGGSVSTLTIQRTQQEDSAVYLCASSLVQGAGYGYTFGSGTRLTVV.

The V gene is TRBV19, the J gene TRBJ2-6, with 11 bases fitting TRBD2. In germline, CDR1 is LNHDA, CDR2 SQIVND (reference sequence). V lost 6 bases and J lost 2; bases outside the gene matches: 12. This CDR3 region has 19 residues. The chain's CDR3 is CASRLTLAGGPTGANVLTF. The CDR3 bases are TGTGCCAGTAGATTGACTTTAGCGGGAGGGCCGACTGGGGCCAACGTCCTGACTTTC.

The V and J genes are TRBV5-1 and TRBJ1-5, with D possibly matching TRBD1 (5 bases). V was clipped by 0 bases and J by 4 bases, with 8 bases between them. CDR3 length: 14 amino acids. Germline values: CDR1 SGHRS, CDR2 YFSETQ. CDR3 amino acids: CASSLVGGNQPQHF. DNA for the CDR3: TGCGCCAGCAGCTTGGTCGGGGGAAATCAGCCCCAGCATTTT.

The chain uses TRBV27 and TRBJ1-5, with D maybe TRBD1 (5 bases). V shed 6 bases and J shed 4 bases, with 19 bases lying between them. CDR3 length equals 16 residues. Germline V gene data show CDR1 as MNHEY and CDR2 as SMNVEV (reference sequence). As DNA, the CDR3 is TGTGCCAGCAGCCTGTCTGGGGGGAATGGGAATCAGCCCCAGCATTTT. Translation: CASSLSGGNGNQPQHF.

The rearrangement links TRBV5-1 to TRBJ2-5, with 12 bases matching TRBD1. The V segment lost 3 bases and the J segment 3 bases; nucleotides outside the gene matches: 6. The CDR3 loop spans 16 amino acids. Germline CDR1 is SGHRS and CDR2 is YFSETQ. The CDR3 sequence is CASSSWDRGPEETQYF. Written as DNA, the CDR3 is TGCGCCAGCAGCTCTTGGGACAGGGGGCCGGAAGAGACCCAGTACTTC.

Here the CDR3 reads CASTHGVEAFF. The CDR3 bases are TGCGCCAGCACCCACGGGGTTGAAGCTTTCTTT. The V and J genes are TRBV4-1 and TRBJ1-1; D ambiguous. V was trimmed by 7 bases and J by 7 bases, leaving 10 bases between them. This CDR3 contains 11 residues. Germline values: CDR1 MGHRA, CDR2 YSYEKL.

V gene TRBV7-3 combines with J gene TRBJ2-2; D is unresolved. CDR1 and CDR2 (germline): SGHTA, FQGTGA. The CDR3 spans 13 residues. V was shortened by 3 bases and J by 3 bases, with 5 bases between the two germline ends. The CDR3 region has the DNA TGTGCCAGCAGCTTTCGACACACCGGGGAGCTGTTTTTT. This sequence encodes CASSFRHTGELFF.

The genes are TRBV13 and TRBJ1-1, with TRBD1 matching over 8 bases. Germline loops: CDR1 PRHDT, CDR2 FYEKMQ (reference sequence). The CDR3 consists of 15 residues. J was trimmed by 4 bases and V by 5 bases; bases with no gene match: 9. The CDR3 loop is CASSNGVTGATEAFF. CDR3 nucleotides: TGTGCCAGCAGCAATGGCGTGACAGGGGCCACTGAAGCTTTCTTT.

The chain is built from TRBV6-2 or TRBV6-3 and TRBJ1-2; TRBD1 matches at 9 bases. The V segment lost 7 bases and the J segment 2 bases; nucleotides outside the gene matches: 8. CDR3 length equals 15 residues. Germline V gene sequence: CDR1 MNHEY, CDR2 SVGEGT. The CDR3 is CASIPSGTGNYGYTF. CDR3 DNA sequence: TGTGCCAGCATCCCATCCGGGACAGGGAACTATGGCTACACCTTC.

The V gene is TRBV27, the J gene TRBJ2-7; 9 bases are shared with TRBD1. The V and J ends lost 4 bases and 7 bases, in that order; junction bases with no gene match: 11. Germline V lookup: CDR1 MNHEY, CDR2 SMNVEV (reference sequence). The CDR3 contains 15 residues. In nucleotides, the CDR3 is TGTGCCAGCAGTTCTGGACAGGGGCTTTTGGAAGAGCAGTACTTC. Translated, it gives CASSSGQGLLEEQYF.

As for this clone: The sample contains more than one DNA sequence encoding this CDR3. The V and J genes are TRBV4-1 and TRBJ2-5; 11 positions match TRBD2. Trimming took 1 base from V and 4 from J; bases not matched to a gene: 2. The V gene's germline CDR1 is MGHRA and CDR2 YSYEKL. The CDR3 contains 15 residues. CDR3 sequence reads: CASSQVGLAGETQYF. The CDR3 DNA reads TGCGCCAGCAGCCAAGTAGGACTAGCGGGAGAGACCCAGTACTTC.

The chain combines TRBV20-1 with TRBJ1-6, with 7 positions matching TRBD1. The CDR3 has 16 residues. CDR1 is DFQATT and CDR2 is SNEGSKA in the germline V gene (reference sequence). J was trimmed by 6 bases and V by 3 bases; bases with no gene match: 11. The CDR3 region is CSASFTGALGNSPLHF. The DNA for the CDR3 is TGCAGTGCTAGTTTCACAGGGGCATTGGGTAATTCACCCCTCCACTTT.

This chain connects TRBV5-1 to TRBJ1-1; possible D gene TRBD1, 6 bases. The germline CDR1 and CDR2 sequences are SGHRS and YFSETQ. The CDR3 is made up of 15 amino acids. V gave up 2 bases and J gave up 5 bases, with 16 bases separating them. The CDR3 coding sequence is TGCGCCAGCAGCTTACTTACAGGGTTGGGAACTGAAGCTTTCTTT. Its translation is CASSLLTGLGTEAFF.

The V gene is TRBV7-8, the J gene TRBJ2-1; 8 bases are shared with TRBD2. V dropped 5 bases and J dropped 3; count of bases not matched to a gene: 9. The CDR3 runs to 16 residues. Germline V lookup: CDR1 SGHVS, CDR2 FQNEAQ. CDR3 sequence reads: CASSPTGGGFYNEQFF. CDR3 DNA: TGTGCCAGCAGCCCCACAGGCGGGGGGTTCTACAATGAGCAGTTCTTC.